The 8 T cell receptor beta chains reported below all come from one sample, sequenced in a study of human T cells and chemical hapten exposure. Indicated time point: healthy volunteer bleed at 6 weeks. The authors' total RNA extraction used unfractionated whole blood. Via MiXCR, TCRdb re-called the RACE reads, giving one row per CDR3 protein. The repertoire holds about 45,000 distinct CDR3 sequences, about 3.7% seen once, with around 6% in the top ten. The sequencing input was whole blood. The receptors were sampled from a human donor in good health. Some clones in this sample may be carry-over from other donors' samples.

This clonotype was found many times. The CDR3: CASSPIPGPGRDTQYF. CDR3 bases: TGTGCCAGCTCACCAATACCGGGACCGGGTAGAGATACGCAGTATTTT. J is TRBJ2-3 and V is TRBV18, with D possibly called TRBD1 or TRBD2 (5 bases each). Deletions cut 2 bases from V and 5 bases from J, with 17 bases between. CDR3 length: 16 residues. Looked up from germline, CDR1 is KGHSH and CDR2 is LQKENI.

This clonotype was seen ten or more times. The CDR3 DNA sequence: TGTGCCAGCAGGGACAGCACTAATGAAAAACTGTTTTTT. It encodes CASRDSTNEKLFF. This rearrangement joins TRBV2 to TRBJ1-4; D possibly corresponds to TRBD1 (6 bases). V dropped 6 bases and J dropped 2 bases, with 7 bases sitting between them. The CDR3 is 13 amino acids. Germline CDR1 is SNHLY and CDR2 is FYNNEI.

This clonotype was counted only a few times. The chain uses TRBV28 and TRBJ1-1; D gene unclear. The germline V gene has CDR1 MDHEN and CDR2 SYDVKM. The V gene lost 2 bases and the J gene lost 1 base, with 5 bases spanning the gap. CDR3 length: 13 amino acids. CDR3 sequence (DNA): TGTGCCAGCAGTTTACCCACGAACACTGAAGCTTTCTTT. Protein product: CASSLPTNTEAFF.

This clonotype occurred many times. The chain employs TRBV25-1 and TRBJ1-5; a weak D match, TRBD1 (5 bases). Germline V gene sequence: CDR1 MGHDK, CDR2 SYGVNS. The V gene lost 2 bases and the J gene lost 7 bases, with 15 bases spanning the gap. The CDR3 is 15 amino acids. For the CDR3, the DNA is TGTGCCAGCAGTGAACCCGGGACTGGAAAGCAGCCCCAGCATTTT. This codes for CASSEPGTGKQPQHF. Complete variable domain (other parts from reference TRBV25-1 and TRBJ1-5): EADIYQTPRYLVIGTGKKITLECSQTMGHDKMYWYQQDPGMELHLIHYSYGVNSTEKGDLSSESTVSRIRTEHFPLTLESARPSHTSQYLCASSEPGTGKQPQHFGDGTRLSIL.

The rearrangement links TRBV7-9 to TRBJ2-1, with D perhaps matching TRBD2 (5 bases). V lost 11 bases and J lost 1, with 21 bases in between. CDR3 length equals 16 residues. Germline V gives CDR1 SEHNR, CDR2 FQNEAQ (reference sequence). The chain's CDR3 is CAVRTPIGGSYNEQFF. In nucleotides, the CDR3 is TGTGCCGTCCGGACGCCCATCGGAGGATCCTACAATGAGCAGTTCTTC.

This clonotype occurred many times. This chain connects TRBV11-1 to TRBJ1-1; possibly TRBD1 for D (6 bases). This CDR3 contains 13 residues. Trimming stripped 5 bases from V and 7 bases from J, with 14 bases between. CDR1 and CDR2 from the germline V gene are SGHAT and FQDESV (reference sequence). CDR3 coding DNA: TGTGCCAGCAGCCGCAGGGGCCTGCTTGAAGCTTTCTTT. Translated, it gives CASSRRGLLEAFF.

The table lists this clonotype with many counts. This rearrangement joins TRBV3-1 to TRBJ2-5; TRBD1 aligns across 9 bases. V dropped 1 base and J dropped 5; count of bases not matched to a gene: 2. The CDR3 runs 14 residues. Germline assignment: CDR1 LGHDT and CDR2 YNNKEL (reference sequence). The CDR3 DNA follows: TGTGCCAGCAGCCAAGGGGACAGGGTGGAGACCCAGTACTTC. Encoded protein: CASSQGDRVETQYF.

This clonotype was detected many times. V and J are TRBV6-5 and TRBJ2-1, with a possible D match to TRBD1 (5 bases). Trimming took off 5 bases at V and 8 bases at J, with 19 bases between the two ends. Germline CDR1 and CDR2: MNHEY and SVGAGI. This CDR3 spans 15 amino acids. CDR3 loop: CASSHRRSEAYEQFF. The CDR3 DNA follows: TGTGCCAGCAGTCACAGGCGGTCCGAGGCCTATGAGCAGTTCTTC.